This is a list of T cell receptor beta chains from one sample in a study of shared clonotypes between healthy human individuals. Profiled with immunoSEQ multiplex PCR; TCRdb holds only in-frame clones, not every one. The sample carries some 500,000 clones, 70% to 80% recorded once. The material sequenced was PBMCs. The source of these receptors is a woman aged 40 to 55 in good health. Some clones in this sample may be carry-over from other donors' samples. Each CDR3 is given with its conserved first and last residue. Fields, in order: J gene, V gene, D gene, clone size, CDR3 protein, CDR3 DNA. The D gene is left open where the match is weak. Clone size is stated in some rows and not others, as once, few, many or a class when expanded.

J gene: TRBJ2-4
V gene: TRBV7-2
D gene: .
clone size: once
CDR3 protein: CASSLEGVAKNIQYF
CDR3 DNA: TGTGCCAGCAGCTTAGAGGGAGTAGCCAAAAACATTCAGTACTTC

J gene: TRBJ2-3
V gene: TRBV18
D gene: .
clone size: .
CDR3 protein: CASSQSGPGTDTQYF
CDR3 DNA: TGTGCCAGCTCACAATCGGGGCCGGGCACAGATACGCAGTATTTT

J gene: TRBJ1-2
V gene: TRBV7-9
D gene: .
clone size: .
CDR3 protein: CASSAELYGYTF
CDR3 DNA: TGTGCCAGCAGCGCGGAACTCTATGGCTACACCTTC

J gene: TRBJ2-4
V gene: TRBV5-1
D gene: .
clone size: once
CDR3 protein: CASSLGGQSLNIQYF
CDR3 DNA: TGCGCCAGCAGCTTGGGTGGACAGTCGCTAAACATTCAGTACTTC

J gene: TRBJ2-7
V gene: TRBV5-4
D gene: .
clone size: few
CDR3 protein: CASSLFSLRNEQYF
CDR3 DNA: TGTGCCAGCAGCTTGTTTTCTCTTAGGAACGAGCAGTACTTC

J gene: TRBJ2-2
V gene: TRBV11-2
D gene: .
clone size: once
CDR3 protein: CASSGNRVGELFF
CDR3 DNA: TGTGCCAGCAGCGGCAACAGGGTCGGGGAGCTGTTTTTT

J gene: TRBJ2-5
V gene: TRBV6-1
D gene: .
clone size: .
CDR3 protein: CASSDGTPQETQYF
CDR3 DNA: TGTGCCAGCAGTGACGGGACACCACAAGAGACCCAGTACTTC

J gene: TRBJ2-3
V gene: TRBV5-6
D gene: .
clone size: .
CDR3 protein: CASSQIGTRSTDTQYF
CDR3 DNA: TGTGCCAGCAGCCAGATCGGTACCCGTAGCACAGATACGCAGTATTTT

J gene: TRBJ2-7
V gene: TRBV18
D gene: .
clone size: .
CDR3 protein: CASTSRQDYEQYF
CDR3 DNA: TGTGCCAGCACCTCCAGACAGGACTACGAGCAGTACTTC

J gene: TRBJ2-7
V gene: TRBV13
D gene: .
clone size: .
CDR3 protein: CASSLEGKHDEQYF
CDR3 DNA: TGTGCCAGCAGCTTAGAGGGGAAACACGACGAGCAGTACTTC

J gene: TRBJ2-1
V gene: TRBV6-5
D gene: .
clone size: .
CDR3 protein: CASSVPGEVNEQFF
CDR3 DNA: TGTGCCAGCAGTGTCCCGGGGGAGGTCAATGAGCAGTTCTTC

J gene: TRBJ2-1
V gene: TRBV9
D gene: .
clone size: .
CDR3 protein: CASGSGSLLNEQFF
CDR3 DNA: TGTGCCAGCGGGAGCGGCAGTTTATTAAATGAGCAGTTCTTC

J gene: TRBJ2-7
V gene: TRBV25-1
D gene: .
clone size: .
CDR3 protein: CASGRDPYEQYF
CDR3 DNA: TGTGCCAGCGGCAGGGACCCCTACGAGCAGTACTTC

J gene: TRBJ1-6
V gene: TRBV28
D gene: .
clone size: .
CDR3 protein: CASSFPDDRSGSPLHF
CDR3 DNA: TGTGCCAGCAGTTTCCCTGATGACAGGTCTGGGTCACCCCTCCACTTT

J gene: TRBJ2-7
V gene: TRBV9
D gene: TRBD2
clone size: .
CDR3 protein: CASSGLAGGRSVEQYF
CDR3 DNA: TGTGCCAGCAGCGGACTAGCGGGAGGTCGGTCGGTTGAGCAGTACTTC

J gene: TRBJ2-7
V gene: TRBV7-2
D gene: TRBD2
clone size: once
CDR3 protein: CASSRALAGAYEQYF
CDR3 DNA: TGTGCCAGCAGCCGGGCCCTAGCGGGGGCCTACGAGCAGTACTTC

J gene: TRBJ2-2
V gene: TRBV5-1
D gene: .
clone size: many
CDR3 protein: CASTREDYTGELFF
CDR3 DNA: TGCGCCAGCACCCGAGAGGATTACACCGGGGAGCTGTTTTTT

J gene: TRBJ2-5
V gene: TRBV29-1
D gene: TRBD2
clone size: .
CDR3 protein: CSTVRDYGETQYF
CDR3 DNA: TGCAGCACCGTCCGGGACTATGGGGAGACCCAGTACTTC

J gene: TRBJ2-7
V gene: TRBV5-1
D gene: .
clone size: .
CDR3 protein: CASSPELARGYEQYF
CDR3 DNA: TGCGCCAGCAGCCCGGAGCTCGCCAGGGGCTACGAGCAGTACTTC

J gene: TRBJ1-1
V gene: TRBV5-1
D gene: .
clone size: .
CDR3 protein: CASSLTRRVMNTEAFF
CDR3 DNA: TGCGCCAGCAGCCTTACCCGGAGAGTAATGAACACTGAAGCTTTCTTT

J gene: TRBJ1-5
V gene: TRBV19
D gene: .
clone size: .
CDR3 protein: CASSPGYSNSNQPQHF
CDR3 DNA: TGTGCCAGTAGCCCCGGGTACAGCAATAGCAATCAGCCCCAGCATTTT

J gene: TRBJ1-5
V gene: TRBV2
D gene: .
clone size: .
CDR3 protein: CASASGGYNQPQHF
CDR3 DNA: TGTGCCAGCGCGTCGGGGGGCTATAATCAGCCCCAGCATTTT

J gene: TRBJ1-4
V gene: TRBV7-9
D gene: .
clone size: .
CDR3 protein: CASSLSKRGVEKLFF
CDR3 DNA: TGTGCCAGCAGCTTATCGAAGAGAGGGGTTGAAAAACTGTTTTTT

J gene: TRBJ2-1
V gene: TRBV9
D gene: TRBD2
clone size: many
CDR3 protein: CASSPGLAGGGYNEQFF
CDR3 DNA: TGTGCCAGCAGCCCGGGACTAGCGGGAGGGGGATACAATGAGCAGTTCTTC

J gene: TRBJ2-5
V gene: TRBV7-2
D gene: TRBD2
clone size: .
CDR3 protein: CASSRSGTRQETQYF
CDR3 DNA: TGTGCCAGCAGCCGCAGCGGGACTAGACAAGAGACCCAGTACTTC

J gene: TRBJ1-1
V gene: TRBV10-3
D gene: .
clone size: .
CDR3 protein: CAISGERNTEAFF
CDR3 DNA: TGTGCCATCAGTGGAGAAAGGAACACTGAAGCTTTCTTT

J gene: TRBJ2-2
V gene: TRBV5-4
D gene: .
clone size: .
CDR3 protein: CASSFGPLGTGELFF
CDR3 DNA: TGTGCCAGCAGCTTCGGGCCTCTAGGGACCGGGGAGCTGTTTTTT